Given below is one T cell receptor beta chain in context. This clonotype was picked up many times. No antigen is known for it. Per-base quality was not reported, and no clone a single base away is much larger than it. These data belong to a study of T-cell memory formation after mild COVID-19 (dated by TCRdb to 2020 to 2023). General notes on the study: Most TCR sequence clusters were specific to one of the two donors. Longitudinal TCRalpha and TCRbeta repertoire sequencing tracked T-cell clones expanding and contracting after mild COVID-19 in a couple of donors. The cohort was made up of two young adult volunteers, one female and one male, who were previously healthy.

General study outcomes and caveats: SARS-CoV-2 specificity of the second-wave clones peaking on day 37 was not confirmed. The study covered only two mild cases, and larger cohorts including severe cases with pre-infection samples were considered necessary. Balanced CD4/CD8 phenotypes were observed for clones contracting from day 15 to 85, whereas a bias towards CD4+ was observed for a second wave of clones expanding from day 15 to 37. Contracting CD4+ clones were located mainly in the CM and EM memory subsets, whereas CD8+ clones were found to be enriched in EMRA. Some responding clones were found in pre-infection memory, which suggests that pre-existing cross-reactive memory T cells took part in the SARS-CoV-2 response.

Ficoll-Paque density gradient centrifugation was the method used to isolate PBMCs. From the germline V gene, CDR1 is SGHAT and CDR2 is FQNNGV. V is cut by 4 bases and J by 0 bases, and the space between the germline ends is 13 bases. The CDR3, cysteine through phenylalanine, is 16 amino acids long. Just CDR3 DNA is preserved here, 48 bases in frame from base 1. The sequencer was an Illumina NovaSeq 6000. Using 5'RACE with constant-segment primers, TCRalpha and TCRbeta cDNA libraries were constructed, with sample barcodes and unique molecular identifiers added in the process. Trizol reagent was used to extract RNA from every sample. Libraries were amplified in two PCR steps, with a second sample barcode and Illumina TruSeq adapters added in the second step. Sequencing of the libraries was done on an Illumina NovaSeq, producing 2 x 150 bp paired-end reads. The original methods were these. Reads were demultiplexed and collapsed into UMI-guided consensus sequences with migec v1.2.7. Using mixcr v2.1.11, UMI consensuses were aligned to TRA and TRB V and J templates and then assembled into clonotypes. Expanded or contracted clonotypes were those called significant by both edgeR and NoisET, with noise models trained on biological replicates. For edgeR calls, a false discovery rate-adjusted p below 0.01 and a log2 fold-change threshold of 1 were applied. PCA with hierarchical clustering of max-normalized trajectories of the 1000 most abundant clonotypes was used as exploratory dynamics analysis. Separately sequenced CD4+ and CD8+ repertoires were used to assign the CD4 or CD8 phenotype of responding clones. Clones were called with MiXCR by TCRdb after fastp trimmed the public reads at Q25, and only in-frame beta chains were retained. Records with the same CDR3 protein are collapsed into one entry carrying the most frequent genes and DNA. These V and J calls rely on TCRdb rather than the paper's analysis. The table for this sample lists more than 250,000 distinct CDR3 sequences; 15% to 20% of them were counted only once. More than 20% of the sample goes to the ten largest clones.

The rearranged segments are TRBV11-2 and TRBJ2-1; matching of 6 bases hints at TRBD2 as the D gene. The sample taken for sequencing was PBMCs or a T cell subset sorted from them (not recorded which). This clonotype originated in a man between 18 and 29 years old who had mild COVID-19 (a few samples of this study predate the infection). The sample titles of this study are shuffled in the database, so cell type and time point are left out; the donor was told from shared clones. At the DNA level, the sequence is TGTGCCAGCAGCTCTCGGGACTTCCGCTCCTACAATGAGCAGTTCTTC. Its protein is CASSSRDFRSYNEQFF.